Here is one TCR beta chain with its context. The germline V gene has CDR1 ENHRY and CDR2 SYGVKD. This CDR3 is 15 amino acids long. V gave up 0 bases and J gave up 0 bases, with 9 bases separating them. With 60 Vbeta and 13 Jbeta primers, the PCR was carried out. Libraries were prepared by immunoSEQ multiplex PCR; TCRdb keeps only in-frame clonotypes and omits some of them. This sample has 120,000 to 150,000 clones, with around three quarters found just once. This sample is drawn from a study of cytomegalovirus exposure and HLA in healthy donors. The chain joins TRBV10-3 to TRBJ2-7; D uncertain. This receptor was obtained from a man younger than 40 in good health and CMV-seronegative. Sequenced sample: PBMCs. In nucleotides, the CDR3 is TGTGCCATCAGTGAGTCGGGCTATAGCTCCTACGAGCAGTACTTC. Protein: CAISESGYSSYEQYF.